Below, 6 T cell receptor beta chains from the same sample are listed, as sequenced in a study of early T cells in non-severe SARS-CoV-2 infection. TCRdb reprocessed the 5' RACE reads with MiXCR, giving one entry per CDR3 protein. Among around 34,000 distinct CDR3 sequences listed, roughly 4.5% were seen once. Sequencing used whole blood. The receptors come from an adult who was a healthcare worker with PCR-confirmed SARS-CoV-2 infection or an uninfected control (not recorded which).

Of note for this clonotype: A much bigger clone sits one base away, suggesting this may be a read error. The chain links TRBV27 to TRBJ2-7; no clear D gene. Germline values: CDR1 MNHEY, CDR2 SMNVEV (reference sequence). Trimming shortened V by 6 bases and J by 6 bases, and 18 bases separated the two germline ends. The CDR3 has 14 residues. The CDR3 DNA is TGTGCCAGCAGGGTACAAGCAACTTACTGCGAGCAGTACTTC. It yields the protein CASRVQATYCEQYF.

The chain couples TRBV7-9 to TRBJ2-3; D is unclear. The CDR3 loop spans 14 amino acids. With 9 bases removed from V and 4 bases from J, the gap between germline ends came to 17 bases. In germline, CDR1 is SEHNR, CDR2 FQNEAQ (reference sequence). Here the CDR3 DNA reads TGTGCCAGTCAAGACCCTTTAAGGGCAGATACGCAGTATTTT. Its protein is CASQDPLRADTQYF.

This clonotype was recorded many times. The chain uses TRBV4-2 and TRBJ2-1; 10 bases match TRBD2. Germline CDR1 and CDR2: LGHNA and YNFKEQ. The V and J ends lost 0 bases and 10 bases, in that order; junction bases with no gene match: 9. This CDR3 has 16 amino acids. CDR3 DNA: TGTGCCAGCAGCCAAGATCAAAGCGGGGGGGCCTACGAGCAGTTCTTC. It specifies CASSQDQSGGAYEQFF.

This clonotype was observed many times. The gene calls are TRBV20-1 and TRBJ1-2, with D possibly matching TRBD1 (5 bases). Trimming stripped 3 bases from V and 2 bases from J, with 16 bases between. CDR1 DFQATT and CDR2 SNEGSKA come from the germline V gene (reference sequence). This CDR3 spans 15 amino acids. This CDR3 reads CSASLPGALNYGYTF. In DNA form, the CDR3 reads TGCAGTGCTAGTTTACCCGGGGCGCTCAACTATGGCTACACCTTC.

This clonotype was seen at least ten times. The chain couples TRBV18 to TRBJ1-6; D gene unclear. Germline V CDR1 and CDR2: KGHSH, LQKENI. Trimming removed 6 bases at V and 8 bases at J, with 11 bases between. The CDR3 is made up of 13 amino acids. The CDR3 DNA follows: TGTGCCAGCTCGTCCGGGCAGGATTCACCCCTCCACTTT. Its protein product is CASSSGQDSPLHF.

This clonotype was observed at least ten times. The chain combines TRBV4-1 with TRBJ2-2; 8 bases match TRBD2. Trimming took 1 base from V and 6 from J; bases not matched to a gene: 4. CDR1 MGHRA and CDR2 YSYEKL come from the germline V gene. This CDR3 is 15 amino acids long. CDR3 in amino acids: CASSQVPSGPGELFF. The CDR3 DNA sequence: TGCGCCAGCAGCCAAGTACCTAGCGGGCCCGGGGAGCTGTTTTTT.